This T cell receptor beta chain was sequenced in a study of blood T cell repertoires in COVID-19 (dated by TCRdb to the early 2020s). Broadly, across the study: Samples from collaborators originated in the United States, Italy and Spain and spanned both the acute and convalescent phases of COVID-19. The material from the prospective study consisted of cDNA or gDNA derived from T cells, B-cell-depleted T cells, or PBMCs. Subjects who had been exposed to COVID-19, were actively infected with it, or had recovered from it provided the deeply sampled blood TCRbeta repertoires that made up the dataset. A freely available public database, intended as a resource for researchers studying the immune response to SARS-CoV-2, is where the repertoires were released. Samples came from the ongoing ImmuneRACE study (first 160 participants) plus 1,254 subjects from 6 global collaborators. A de-identified subject ID, COVID-19 status, age in years and sex were almost always included in the sample metadata. HLA class I and class II types, where available, came from metadata supplied by the sample provider rather than from assay-based typing.

The immunoSEQ Assay, a bias-controlled multiplex PCR, was used to amplify TCRbeta CDR3 regions from genomic DNA. The authors processed their data as follows. The number of nucleated cells in each sample was estimated by amplification of reference gene primers within the assay. To quantify the absolute abundance of each unique TCRbeta CDR3 rearrangement, sequence reads were collapsed and filtered. For each sample, productive Simpson clonality was calculated by taking the square root of Simpson's diversity index across productive rearrangements. The clones in this table, taken by TCRdb from immuneACCESS, are in-frame only. Not every clone is retained; where verified, under half of the shortfall comes from an unresolved V gene, and the cause of the rest is unknown. V, J and clone size are taken as reported in that table, and D and trimming were inferred from the DNA itself. The sample profile shows around 89,000 clones; about two thirds of them were found once. Together, the top ten hold roughly an eighth of the sample.

Each collaborating institution followed its own protocols to collect whole blood in K2EDTA tubes. For TCRbeta analysis, collaborators shipped samples in one of three forms: frozen whole blood, isolated PBMCs, or DNA extracted from either of those sample types. In regard to this clone: Its antigen target is currently unknown. Base-call qualities are not available, and no considerably larger clone is one nucleotide away.

Inclusive of the bounding cysteine and phenylalanine, the CDR3 is 16 residues long. Just the 48-base CDR3 DNA is kept, in frame starting at base 1. In the germline V gene, CDR1 corresponds to SGHDN and CDR2 to FVKESK. V lost 0 bases and J lost 6 bases; the stretch between them is 18 bases long. Study-level results and caveats: How much clinical and demographic metadata was included differed by source and by participant, and the metadata was provided uncurated.

The sequenced sample was peripheral blood. The receptor chain draws on TRBV14 and TRBJ2-7, and perhaps TRBD2 as D gene, on 7 matching bases. This sequence was found in a woman at least 80 years old with acute or convalescent COVID-19. The CDR3 amino acid sequence is: CASSQERGGWGGEQYF. The DNA sequence is TGTGCCAGCAGCCAAGAAAGGGGGGGATGGGGCGGCGAGCAGTACTTC.